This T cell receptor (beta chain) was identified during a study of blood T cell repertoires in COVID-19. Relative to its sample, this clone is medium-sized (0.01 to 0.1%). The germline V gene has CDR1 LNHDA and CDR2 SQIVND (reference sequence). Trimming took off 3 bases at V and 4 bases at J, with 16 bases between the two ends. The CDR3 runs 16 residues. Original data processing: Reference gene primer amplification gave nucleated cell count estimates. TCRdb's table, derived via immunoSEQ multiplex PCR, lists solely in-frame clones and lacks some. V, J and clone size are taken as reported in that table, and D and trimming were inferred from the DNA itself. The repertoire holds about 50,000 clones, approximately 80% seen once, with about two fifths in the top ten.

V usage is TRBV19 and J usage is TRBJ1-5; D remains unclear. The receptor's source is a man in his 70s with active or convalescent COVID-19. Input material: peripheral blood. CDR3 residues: CASSINYGGWNQPQHF. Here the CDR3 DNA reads TGTGCCAGTAGTATTAATTACGGAGGGTGGAATCAGCCCCAGCATTTT.